This T cell receptor (beta chain) was observed in a study of cytomegalovirus exposure and HLA in healthy donors. Notes on the study in general: For most TCR sequences rarity was the rule, although some public TCRs occurred in many donors. What a later analysis reportedly showed was that an Asian-associated ancestry cluster had fewer N-insertions than the approximately 670-donor mean. Later analysis identified a missense DCLRE1C variant that was linked to TCR beta V- and J-gene trimming.

With 60 Vbeta and 13 Jbeta primers, the PCR was carried out. Sequencing was performed with immunoSEQ multiplex PCR; in TCRdb, only in-frame clones are kept and a portion is missing. There are about 59,000 clones in the sample; 80% to 90% occur only once, and over 1.2% lies in the top ten. As to this clone: Antigen specificity is unknown.

The CDR3 runs 15 residues. Looked up from germline, CDR1 is MDHEN and CDR2 is SYDVKM. With 6 bases clipped from V and 2 bases from J, the junction kept 9 bases outside the gene matches. The TCR originated in a man in his thirties or forties in good health and CMV-seropositive. What was sequenced was PBMCs. V gene TRBV28 combines with J gene TRBJ2-7, with TRBD1 identical over 8 bases. CDR3 loop: CASSQPDRAAYEQYF. Written as DNA, the CDR3 is TGTGCCAGCAGCCAGCCGGACAGGGCAGCCTACGAGCAGTACTTC.